The following is a T cell receptor beta chain sequence with its context. V lost 3 bases, J lost 4 bases, and 22 bases lay in between. This CDR3 has 17 amino acids. Germline V gene lookup returns CDR1 KGHSY and CDR2 FQNENV. The entry originates in a study of blood T cell repertoires in COVID-19. Study information: The origin of the acute and convalescent COVID-19 samples was the United States, Italy and Spain. PBMCs, B-cell-depleted T cells, or T cells were the source of the cDNA or gDNA that made up the material.

How the authors handled the data: Cell counts per sample came from amplifying reference gene primers. The method was immunoSEQ multiplex PCR; TCRdb's version includes in-frame clones alone and lacks a portion of them. The D gene and trimming were derived from the DNA, and the V and J assignments and clone size from that table. Of more than 150,000 clones in the sample, 80% to 90% were seen once. Sequences were obtained from peripheral blood. The chain combines TRBV16 with TRBJ2-7; possibly TRBD1 for D (5 bases). The clonotype comes from a woman aged 40-49 years with acute or convalescent COVID-19. The chain's CDR3 is CASSQASYVGRGYEQYF. The CDR3 DNA reads as TGTGCCAGCAGCCAGGCATCGTACGTTGGAAGGGGTTACGAGCAGTACTTC.